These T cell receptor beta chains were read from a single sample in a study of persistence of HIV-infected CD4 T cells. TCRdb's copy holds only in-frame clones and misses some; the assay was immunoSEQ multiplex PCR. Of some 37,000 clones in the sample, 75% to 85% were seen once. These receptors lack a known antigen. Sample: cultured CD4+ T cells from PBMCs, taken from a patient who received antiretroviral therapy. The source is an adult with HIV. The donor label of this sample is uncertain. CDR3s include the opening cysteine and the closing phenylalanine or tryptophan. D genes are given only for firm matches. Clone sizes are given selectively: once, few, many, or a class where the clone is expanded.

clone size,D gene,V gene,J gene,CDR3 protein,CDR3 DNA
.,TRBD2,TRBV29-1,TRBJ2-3,CSVEGTGTSAGSYSTDTQYF,TGCAGCGTTGAAGGGACCGGGACTAGTGCTGGGTCCTATTCTACAGATACGCAGTATTTT
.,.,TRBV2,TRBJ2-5,CASSYQETQYF,TGTGCCAGCAGTTACCAAGAGACCCAGTACTTC
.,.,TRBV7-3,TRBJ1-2,CASSRPGGNYGYTF,TGTGCCAGCAGCCGTCCGGGCGGCAACTATGGCTACACCTTC
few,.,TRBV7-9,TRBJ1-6,CASSLAAGNSPLHF,TGTGCCAGCAGCTTAGCTGCGGGTAACTCACCCCTCCACTTT
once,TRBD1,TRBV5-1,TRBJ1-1,CASSPLGTVNTEAFF,TGCGCCAGCAGCCCGCTCGGGACAGTGAACACTGAAGCTTTCTTT
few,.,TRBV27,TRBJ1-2,CASSLVGGGNYGYTF,TGTGCCAGCAGTTTAGTCGGGGGGGGAAACTATGGCTACACCTTC
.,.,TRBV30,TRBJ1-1,CAWSAGTSTEAFF,TGTGCCTGGAGCGCAGGGACGAGTACTGAAGCTTTCTTT
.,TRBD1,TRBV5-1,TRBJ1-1,CASSLVRGQNEAFF,TGCGCCAGCAGCTTGGTGAGGGGGCAAAATGAAGCTTTCTTT
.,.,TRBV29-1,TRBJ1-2,CSVGGGIYGYTF,TGCAGCGTTGGTGGGGGGATCTATGGCTACACCTTC
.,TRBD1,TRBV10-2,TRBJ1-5,CASSEQGGFTQPQHF,TGCGCCAGCAGTGAACAAGGGGGCTTCACTCAGCCCCAGCATTTT
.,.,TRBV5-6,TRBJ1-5,CASSSQINSNQPQHF,TGTGCCAGCAGCTCACAGATTAATAGCAATCAGCCCCAGCATTTT
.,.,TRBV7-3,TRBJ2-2,CASSTRDGGAGELFF,TGTGCCAGCAGCACCCGGGACGGAGGAGCCGGGGAGCTGTTTTTT
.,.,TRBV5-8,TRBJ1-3,CASSLVRIYSGNTIYF,TGTGCCAGCAGCTTGGTCAGGATTTACTCTGGAAACACCATATATTTT
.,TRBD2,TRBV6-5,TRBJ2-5,CASRPLAGEGSTQYF,TGTGCCAGCAGGCCGCTAGCGGGGGAGGGTTCAACCCAGTACTTC
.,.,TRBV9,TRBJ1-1,CASSGGALGNTEAFF,TGTGCCAGCAGCGGTGGGGCCCTTGGGAACACTGAAGCTTTCTTT
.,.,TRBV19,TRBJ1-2,CASSPLDGYDGYTF,TGTGCCAGTAGTCCCCTGGACGGTTACGATGGCTACACCTTC
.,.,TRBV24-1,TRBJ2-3,CATSDPTPGGTDTQYF,TGTGCCACCAGTGACCCAACCCCGGGCGGCACAGATACGCAGTATTTT
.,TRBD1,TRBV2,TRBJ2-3,CASSSGTGGQDTQYF,TGTGCCAGCAGTTCCGGGACAGGGGGACAGGATACGCAGTATTTT
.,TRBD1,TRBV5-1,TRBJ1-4,CASSSIDRDGSEKLFF,TGCGCCAGCAGCTCTATCGACAGGGACGGAAGTGAAAAACTGTTTTTT
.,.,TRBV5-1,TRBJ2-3,CASSFGSTDTQYF,TGCGCCAGCAGCTTTGGCAGCACAGATACGCAGTATTTT
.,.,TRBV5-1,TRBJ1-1,CASSPSLNTEAFF,TGCGCCAGCAGCCCCTCCTTGAACACTGAAGCTTTCTTT
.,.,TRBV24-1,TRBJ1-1,CATSAPNTEAFF,TGTGCCACCAGTGCCCCGAACACTGAAGCTTTCTTT
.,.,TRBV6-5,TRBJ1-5,CASSHESNQPQHF,TGTGCCAGCAGCCACGAGAGCAATCAGCCCCAGCATTTT
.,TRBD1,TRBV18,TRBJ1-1,CASSPLPGQGRNTEAFF,TGTGCCAGCTCACCTCTGCCGGGACAGGGGAGGAACACTGAAGCTTTCTTT
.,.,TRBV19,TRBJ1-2,CASSGLLNYGYTF,TGTGCCAGTAGTGGACTACTCAACTATGGCTACACCTTC
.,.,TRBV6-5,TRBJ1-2,CASTDHTGINYGYTF,TGTGCCAGCACCGATCATACAGGGATCAACTATGGCTACACCTTC
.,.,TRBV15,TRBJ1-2,CATSRGGAGEDYGYTF,TGTGCCACCAGCAGAGGCGGGGCAGGGGAAGACTATGGCTACACCTTC
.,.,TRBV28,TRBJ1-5,CASRGNQPQHF,TGTGCCAGCAGGGGCAATCAGCCCCAGCATTTT
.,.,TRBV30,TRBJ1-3,CAWSVLGPSGNTIYF,TGTGCCTGGAGTGTACTAGGGCCCTCTGGAAACACCATATATTTT
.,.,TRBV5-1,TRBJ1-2,CASSLEGSGYTF,TGCGCCAGCAGCTTGGAAGGGAGTGGCTACACCTTC
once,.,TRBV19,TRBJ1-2,CASSIGPSNYGYTF,TGTGCCAGTAGTATCGGGCCGAGTAACTATGGCTACACCTTC
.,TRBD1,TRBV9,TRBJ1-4,CASSVDWAGGDEKLFF,TGTGCCAGCAGCGTAGATTGGGCAGGGGGCGATGAAAAACTGTTTTTT